The text below deals with one T cell receptor beta chain. This sample was included in a study of technical replicates of blood from a handful of donors. Trimming left V 2 bases short and J 3 bases short, with 12 bases between. The CDR3 totals 14 residues. Germline V gives CDR1 SGHRS, CDR2 YFSETQ. Generated by immunoSEQ multiplex PCR, the TCRdb table keeps only in-frame clones and is missing some. The data show about 84,000 clones, with more than 95% seen just once and 0.12% to 0.15% held by the top ten. The V gene is TRBV5-1, the J gene TRBJ2-7, with D possibly being TRBD1 (8 bases). The sequencing input was T cells isolated from PBMCs. The TCR sequence derives from a human donor in good health. For the CDR3, the DNA is TGCGCCAGCAGCTTTACAGGGGGGGTCTACGAGCAGTACTTC. As protein: CASSFTGGVYEQYF.